Presented here are 13 T cell receptor beta chains from one specimen sequenced in a study of T-cell memory formation after mild COVID-19. Each CDR3 protein gets one entry after TCRdb re-called the 5' RACE reads with MiXCR. Of nearly 350,000 distinct CDR3 sequences listed, approximately 13% are singletons. The sample consisted of PBMCs or a T cell subset sorted from them (not recorded which). All receptors come from a man younger than 35 who had mild COVID-19 (a few samples of this study predate the infection). Cell type and time point are not known.

J is TRBJ1-4 and V is TRBV18; 7 nucleotides line up with TRBD1. Per germline, CDR1 KGHSH and CDR2 LQKENI. The CDR3 is 15 residues long. The junction had 5 bases not matched to a gene; V was cut back by 4 bases and J by 3 bases. This CDR3 reads CASSRNRGPNEKLFF. As DNA, the CDR3 is TGTGCCAGCTCACGGAACAGGGGACCTAATGAAAAACTGTTTTTT.

Only a few counts were recorded for this clonotype. This chain links TRBV29-1 with TRBJ2-1; D call uncertain. The CDR3 covers 13 residues. Germline V gene data show CDR1 as SQVTM and CDR2 as ANQGSEA. The CDR3 DNA reads TGCAGTGGCCGGAACCCAGTCCTCAATGAGCAGTTCTTC. This sequence encodes CSGRNPVLNEQFF.

The chain uses TRBV5-1 and TRBJ2-1, with 8 bases fitting TRBD2. The V gene end was trimmed by 0 bases and the J gene end by 5 bases; junction bases not matched to a gene: 7. CDR3 length: 16 residues. Germline V gene lookup returns CDR1 SGHRS and CDR2 YFSETQ. The CDR3 loop reads CASSLAGGLGNNEQFF. CDR3 nucleotides: TGCGCCAGCAGCTTGGCCGGGGGACTAGGGAACAATGAGCAGTTCTTC.

In this sample, this clonotype turned up a few times. The chain joins TRBV20-1 to TRBJ1-4, with D unclear. CDR3 length: 13 amino acids. V was shortened by 6 bases and J by 4 bases, with 12 bases between the two germline ends. Germline assignment: CDR1 DFQATT and CDR2 SNEGSKA (reference sequence). CDR3 amino acids: CSAPAWGNEKLFF. The CDR3 nucleotides are TGCAGTGCCCCCGCCTGGGGTAATGAAAAACTGTTTTTT.

Only a few counts were recorded for this clonotype. The rearrangement joins TRBV6-2 or TRBV6-3 to TRBJ1-5, with D possibly TRBD1 on 6 matching bases. Trimming pared 8 bases from V and 2 bases from J, leaving 16 bases between. The germline gives CDR1 MNHEY, CDR2 SVGEGT. The CDR3 has 15 residues. This chain's CDR3 is CASDHRGAGNQPQHF. For the CDR3, the DNA is TGTGCCAGCGACCATCGGGGGGCAGGCAATCAGCCCCAGCATTTT.

This clonotype has only a few counts. This rearrangement joins TRBV5-5 to TRBJ2-1; the D gene is possibly TRBD2 (5 bases). This CDR3 has 16 amino acids. V was shortened by 4 bases and J by 0 bases, with 14 bases between the two germline ends. Germline values: CDR1 SGHKS, CDR2 YYEKEE (reference sequence). The CDR3 here is CASSPGLKSSYNEQFF. CDR3 nucleotides: TGTGCCAGCAGCCCCGGACTCAAAAGCTCCTACAATGAGCAGTTCTTC.

This rearrangement joins TRBV25-1 to TRBJ2-4; 7 bases are a match to TRBD1. The CDR3 has 15 residues. V shed 3 bases and J 0 bases; nucleotides not matched to a gene: 2. In germline, CDR1 is MGHDK, CDR2 SYGVNS. The CDR3 spells CASSETGIAKNIQYF. The CDR3 DNA sequence: TGTGCCAGCAGTGAGACAGGGATAGCCAAAAACATTCAGTACTTC.

This clonotype was counted a few times. V is TRBV5-1 and J is TRBJ2-5; D is perhaps TRBD1 or TRBD2 (7 bases each). Trimming shortened V by 5 bases and J by 1 base, and 15 bases separated the two germline ends. Germline lookup yields CDR1 SGHRS and CDR2 YFSETQ. The CDR3 loop spans 15 amino acids. This chain's CDR3 is CASSEQGGFQETQYF. DNA of the CDR3: TGCGCCAGCAGTGAGCAGGGGGGGTTCCAAGAGACCCAGTACTTC.

The chain joins TRBV7-2 to TRBJ2-4; D call uncertain. This CDR3 region has 16 residues. Deletions cut 1 base from V and 5 bases from J, with 15 bases between. Germline V gives CDR1 SGHTA, CDR2 FQGNSA. CDR3 sequence: CASSLGRTVFQNIQYF. The CDR3 DNA follows: TGTGCCAGCAGCTTAGGACGGACCGTATTCCAAAACATTCAGTACTTC.

This clonotype turned up a few times. The chain carries TRBV6-2 or TRBV6-3 and TRBJ1-5, with D possibly being TRBD1 (6 bases). The CDR3 sequence is 13 residues long. V shed 6 bases and J shed 6 bases, with 12 bases lying between them. From germline, CDR1 is MNHEY and CDR2 SVGEGT. The CDR3 DNA reads as TGTGCCAGCAGGCTGGACAGTTTTCAGCCCCAGCATTTT. It yields the protein CASRLDSFQPQHF.

The rearrangement links TRBV28 to TRBJ2-2; 7 bases match TRBD1. Trimming removed 4 bases from V and 3 bases from J; junction bases left unmatched: 2. This CDR3 has 14 residues. The germline gives CDR1 MDHEN, CDR2 SYDVKM. The CDR3 loop is CASSSTGDTGELFF. DNA for the CDR3: TGTGCCAGCAGTTCAACAGGGGACACCGGGGAGCTGTTTTTT.

This clonotype was seen only a few times. The rearrangement links TRBV6-5 to TRBJ1-5; possible D gene TRBD1, 6 bases. Per the germline V gene, CDR1 is MNHEY and CDR2 is SVGAGI. Trimming stripped 6 bases from V and 3 bases from J, with 12 bases between. This CDR3 region has 14 residues. The CDR3 sequence: CASSRGQINQPQHF. In nucleotides, the CDR3 is TGTGCCAGCAGCCGTGGACAGATCAATCAGCCCCAGCATTTT.

For the CDR3, the DNA is TGTGCCAGCAGCCAAGAAGGGCTGAAGGCCCAGCATTTT. Protein product: CASSQEGLKAQHF. This chain connects TRBV3-1 to TRBJ1-5; D gene unclear. The CDR3 runs 13 residues. CDR1 is LGHDT and CDR2 is YNNKEL in the germline V gene (reference sequence). V lost 0 bases to trimming and J lost 11 bases, with 11 bases between them.